This TCR beta chain was identified during a study of T cell responses to AZD1222 COVID-19 vaccine. Some clones are missing from TCRdb's copy, which holds only in-frame ones; the method was immunoSEQ multiplex PCR. The table has roughly 120,000 clones, about nine tenths seen once. The V end lost 3 bases, the J end lost 7 bases, and 15 bases lay between the germline ends. Per the germline V gene, CDR1 is MNHEY and CDR2 is SVGAGI. The CDR3 spans 14 residues. The sequence was collected from an adult in good health. J is TRBJ1-1 and V is TRBV6-5, with D hard to call. Sample: peripheral blood, taken on day 0 of AZD1222 vaccination. This chain's CDR3 is CASSYSIVSSEAFF. The CDR3 DNA sequence: TGTGCCAGCAGTTATTCCATCGTTTCAAGTGAAGCTTTCTTT.